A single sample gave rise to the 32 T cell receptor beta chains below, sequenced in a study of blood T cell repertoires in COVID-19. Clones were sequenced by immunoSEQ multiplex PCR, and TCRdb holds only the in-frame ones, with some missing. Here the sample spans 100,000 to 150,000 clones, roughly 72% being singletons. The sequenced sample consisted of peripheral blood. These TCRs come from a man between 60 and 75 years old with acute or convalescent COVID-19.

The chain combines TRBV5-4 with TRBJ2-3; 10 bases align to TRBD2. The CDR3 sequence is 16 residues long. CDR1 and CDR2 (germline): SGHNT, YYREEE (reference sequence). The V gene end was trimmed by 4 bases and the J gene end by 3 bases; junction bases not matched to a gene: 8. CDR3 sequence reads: CASSRTSGARTDTQYF. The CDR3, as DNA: TGTGCCAGCAGCCGGACTAGCGGAGCGAGAACAGATACGCAGTATTTT. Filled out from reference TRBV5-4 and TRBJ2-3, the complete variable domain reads ETGVTQSPTHLIKTRGQQVTLRCSSQSGHNTVSWYQQALGQGPQFIFQYYREEENGRGNFPPRFSGLQFPNYSSELNVNALELDDSALYLCASSRTSGARTDTQYFGPGTRLTVL.

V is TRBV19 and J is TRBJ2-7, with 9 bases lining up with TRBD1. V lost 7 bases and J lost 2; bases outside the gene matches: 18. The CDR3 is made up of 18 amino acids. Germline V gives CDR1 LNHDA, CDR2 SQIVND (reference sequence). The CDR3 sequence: CASTKGSTGGRGTYEQYF. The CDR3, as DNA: TGTGCCAGTACCAAGGGGAGTACAGGGGGCCGGGGGACCTACGAGCAGTACTTC.

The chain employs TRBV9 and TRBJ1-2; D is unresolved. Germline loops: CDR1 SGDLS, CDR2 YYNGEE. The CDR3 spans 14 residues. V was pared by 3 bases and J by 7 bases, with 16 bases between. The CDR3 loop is CASSGLGRATGYTF. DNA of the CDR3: TGTGCCAGCAGCGGACTAGGACGGGCGACTGGCTACACCTTC.

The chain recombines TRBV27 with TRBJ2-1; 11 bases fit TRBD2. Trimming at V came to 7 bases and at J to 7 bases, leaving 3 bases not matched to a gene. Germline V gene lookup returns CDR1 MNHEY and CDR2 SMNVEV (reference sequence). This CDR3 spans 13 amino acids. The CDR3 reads CASTRTSGNEQFF. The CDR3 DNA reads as TGTGCCAGCACCCGGACTAGCGGGAATGAGCAGTTCTTC.

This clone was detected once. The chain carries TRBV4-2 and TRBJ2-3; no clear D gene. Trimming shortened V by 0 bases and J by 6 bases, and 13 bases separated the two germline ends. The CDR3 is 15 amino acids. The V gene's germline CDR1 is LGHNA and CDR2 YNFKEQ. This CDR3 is CASSQETPPGDTQYF. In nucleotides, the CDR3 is TGTGCCAGCAGCCAAGAAACCCCTCCCGGGGATACGCAGTATTTT.

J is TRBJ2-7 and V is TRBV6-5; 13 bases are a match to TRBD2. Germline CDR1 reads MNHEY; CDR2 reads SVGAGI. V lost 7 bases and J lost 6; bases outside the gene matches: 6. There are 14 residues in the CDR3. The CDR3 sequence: CASMPGLAGREQYF. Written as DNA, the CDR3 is TGTGCCAGCATGCCGGGACTAGCGGGGCGCGAGCAGTACTTC.

The CDR3, as DNA: TGTGCCTGGAGTTCTCAGGGGGTGACTGAAGCTTTCTTT. Amino acids: CAWSSQGVTEAFF. The chain combines TRBV30 with TRBJ1-1; 7 bases are a match to TRBD1. Germline V CDR1 and CDR2: GTSNPN, SVGIG (reference sequence). Trimming cost V 2 bases and J 5 bases; bases outside gene matches: 5. There are 13 residues in the CDR3. The full variable domain, completed using reference TRBV30 and TRBJ1-1, is SQTIHQWPATLVQPVGSPLSLECTVEGTSNPNLYWYRQAAGRGLQLLFYSVGIGQISSEVPQNLSASRPQDRQFILSSKKLLLSDSGFYLCAWSSQGVTEAFFGQGTRLTVV.

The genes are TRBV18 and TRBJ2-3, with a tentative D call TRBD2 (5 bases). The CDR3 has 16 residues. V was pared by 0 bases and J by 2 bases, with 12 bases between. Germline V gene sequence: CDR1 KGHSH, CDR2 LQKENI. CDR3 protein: CASSPPASRNTDTQYF. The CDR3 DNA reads TGTGCCAGCTCACCACCGGCTAGCAGAAACACAGATACGCAGTATTTT.

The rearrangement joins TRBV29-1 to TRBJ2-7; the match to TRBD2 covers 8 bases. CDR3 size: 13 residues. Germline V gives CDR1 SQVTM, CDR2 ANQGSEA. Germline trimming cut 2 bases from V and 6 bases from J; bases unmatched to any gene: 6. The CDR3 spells CSVERQRESEQYF. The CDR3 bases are TGCAGCGTTGAAAGGCAGCGGGAGTCCGAGCAGTACTTC.

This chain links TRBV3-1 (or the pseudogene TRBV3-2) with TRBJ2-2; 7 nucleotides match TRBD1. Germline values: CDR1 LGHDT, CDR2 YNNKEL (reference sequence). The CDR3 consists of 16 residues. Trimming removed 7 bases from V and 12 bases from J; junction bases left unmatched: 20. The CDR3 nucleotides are TGTGCCAGCACCCTGACCCTTACAGGGGTGTGGGGAAAGCTGTTTTTT. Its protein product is CASTLTLTGVWGKLFF.

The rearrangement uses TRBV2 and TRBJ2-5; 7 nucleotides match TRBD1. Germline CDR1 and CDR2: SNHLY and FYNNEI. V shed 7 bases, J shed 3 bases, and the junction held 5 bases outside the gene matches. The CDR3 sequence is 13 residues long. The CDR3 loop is CASTGQGEETQYF. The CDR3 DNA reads TGTGCCAGCACCGGCCAGGGGGAAGAGACCCAGTACTTC.

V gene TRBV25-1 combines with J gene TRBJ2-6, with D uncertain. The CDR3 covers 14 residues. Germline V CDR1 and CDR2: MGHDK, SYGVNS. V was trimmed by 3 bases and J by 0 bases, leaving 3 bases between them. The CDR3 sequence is CASSDSSGANVLTF. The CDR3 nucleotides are TGTGCCAGCAGTGACAGCTCTGGGGCCAACGTCCTGACTTTC. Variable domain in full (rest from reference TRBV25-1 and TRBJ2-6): EADIYQTPRYLVIGTGKKITLECSQTMGHDKMYWYQQDPGMELHLIHYSYGVNSTEKGDLSSESTVSRIRTEHFPLTLESARPSHTSQYLCASSDSSGANVLTFGAGSRLTVL.

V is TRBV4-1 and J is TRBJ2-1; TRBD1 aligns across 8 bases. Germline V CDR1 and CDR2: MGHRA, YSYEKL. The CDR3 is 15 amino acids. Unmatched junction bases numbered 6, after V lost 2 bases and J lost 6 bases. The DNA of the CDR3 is TGCGCCAGCAGCCAAACCGGGACAGGAGTCAATGAGCAGTTCTTC. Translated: CASSQTGTGVNEQFF.

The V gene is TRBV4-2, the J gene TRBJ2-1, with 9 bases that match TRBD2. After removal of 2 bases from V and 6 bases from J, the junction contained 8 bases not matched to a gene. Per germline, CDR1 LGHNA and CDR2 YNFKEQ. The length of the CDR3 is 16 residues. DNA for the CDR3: TGTGCCAGCAGCCAATTTTTGGGGACTAGCAGCAATGAGCAGTTCTTC. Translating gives CASSQFLGTSSNEQFF.

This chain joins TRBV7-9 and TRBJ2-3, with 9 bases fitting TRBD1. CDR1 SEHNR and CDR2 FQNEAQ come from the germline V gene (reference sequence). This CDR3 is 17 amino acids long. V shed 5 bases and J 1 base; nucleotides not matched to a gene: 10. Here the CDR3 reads CASSPRGRQGGTDTQYF. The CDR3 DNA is TGTGCCAGCAGCCCCCGGGGGCGACAGGGGGGCACAGATACGCAGTATTTT.

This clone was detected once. CDR3 bases: TGTGCCAGCCAATGGACCTCGGGGGTCTACAATGAGCAGTTCTTC. This codes for CASQWTSGVYNEQFF. This sequence joins TRBV6-5 and TRBJ2-1; a weak D match, TRBD2 (6 bases). Trimming cost V 8 bases and J 3 bases, with 17 bases left between them. The CDR3 runs 15 residues. The V gene's germline CDR1 is MNHEY and CDR2 SVGAGI.

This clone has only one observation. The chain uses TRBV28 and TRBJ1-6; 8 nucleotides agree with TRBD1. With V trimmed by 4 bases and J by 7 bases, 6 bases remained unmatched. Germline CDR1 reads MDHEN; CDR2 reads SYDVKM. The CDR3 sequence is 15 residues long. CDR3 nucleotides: TGTGCCAGCAGTTCAGGGGGCAGCGGGAATTCACCCCTCCACTTT. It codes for CASSSGGSGNSPLHF. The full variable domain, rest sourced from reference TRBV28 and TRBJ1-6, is DVKVTQSSRYLVKRTGEKVFLECVQDMDHENMFWYRQDPGLGLRLIYFSYDVKMKEKGDIPEGYSVSREKKERFSLILESASTNQTSMYLCASSSGGSGNSPLHFGNGTRLTVT.

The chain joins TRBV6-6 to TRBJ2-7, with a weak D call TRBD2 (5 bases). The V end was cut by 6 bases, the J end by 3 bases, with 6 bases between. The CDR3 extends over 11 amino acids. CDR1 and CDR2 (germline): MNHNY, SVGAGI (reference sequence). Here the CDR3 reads CASRGVYEQYF. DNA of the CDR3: TGTGCCAGCAGGGGAGTCTACGAGCAGTACTTC.

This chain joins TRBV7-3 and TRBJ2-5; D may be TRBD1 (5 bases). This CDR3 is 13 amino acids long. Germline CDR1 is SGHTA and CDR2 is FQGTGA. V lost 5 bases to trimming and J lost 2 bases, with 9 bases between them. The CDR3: CASSPGYQETQYF. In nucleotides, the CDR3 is TGTGCCAGCAGCCCAGGGTATCAAGAGACCCAGTACTTC.

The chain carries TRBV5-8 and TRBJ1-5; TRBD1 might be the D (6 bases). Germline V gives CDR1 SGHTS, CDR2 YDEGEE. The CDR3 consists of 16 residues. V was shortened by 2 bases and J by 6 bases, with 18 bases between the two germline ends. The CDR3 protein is CASSLKTGSGIQPQHF. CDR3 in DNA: TGTGCCAGCAGCTTAAAAACAGGGTCGGGGATTCAGCCCCAGCATTTT.

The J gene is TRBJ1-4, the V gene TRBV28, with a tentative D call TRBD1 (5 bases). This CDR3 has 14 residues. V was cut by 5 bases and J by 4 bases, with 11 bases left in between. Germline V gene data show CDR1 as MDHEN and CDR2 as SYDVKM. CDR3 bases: TGTGCCAGCAGTGACACAGGCTTTAATGAAAAACTGTTTTTT. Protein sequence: CASSDTGFNEKLFF. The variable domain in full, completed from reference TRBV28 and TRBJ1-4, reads DVKVTQSSRYLVKRTGEKVFLECVQDMDHENMFWYRQDPGLGLRLIYFSYDVKMKEKGDIPEGYSVSREKKERFSLILESASTNQTSMYLCASSDTGFNEKLFFGSGTQLSVL.

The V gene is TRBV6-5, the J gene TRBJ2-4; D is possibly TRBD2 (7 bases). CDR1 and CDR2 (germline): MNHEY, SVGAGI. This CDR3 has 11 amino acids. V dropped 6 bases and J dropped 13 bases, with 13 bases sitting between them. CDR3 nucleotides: TGTGCCAGCAGCGGGGGGACACGACAGTACTTC. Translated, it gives CASSGGTRQYF.

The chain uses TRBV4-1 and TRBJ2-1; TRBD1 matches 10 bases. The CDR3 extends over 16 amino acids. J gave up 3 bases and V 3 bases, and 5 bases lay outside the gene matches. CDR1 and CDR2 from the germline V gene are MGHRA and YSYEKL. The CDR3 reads CASSQGQGFIYNEQFF. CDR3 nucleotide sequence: TGCGCCAGCAGCCAGGGACAGGGGTTCATCTACAATGAGCAGTTCTTC.

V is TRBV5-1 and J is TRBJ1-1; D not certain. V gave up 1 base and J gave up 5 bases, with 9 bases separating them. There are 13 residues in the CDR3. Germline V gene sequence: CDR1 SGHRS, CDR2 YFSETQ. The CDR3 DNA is TGCGCCAGCAGCTTGAGGCGGGGAACTGAAGCTTTCTTT. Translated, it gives CASSLRRGTEAFF.

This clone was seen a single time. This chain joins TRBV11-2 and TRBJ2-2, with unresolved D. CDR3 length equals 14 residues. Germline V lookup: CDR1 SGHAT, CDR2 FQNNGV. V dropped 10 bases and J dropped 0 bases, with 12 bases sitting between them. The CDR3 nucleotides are TGTGCCATCCCGACACCAGCGAACACCGGGGAGCTGTTTTTT. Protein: CAIPTPANTGELFF.

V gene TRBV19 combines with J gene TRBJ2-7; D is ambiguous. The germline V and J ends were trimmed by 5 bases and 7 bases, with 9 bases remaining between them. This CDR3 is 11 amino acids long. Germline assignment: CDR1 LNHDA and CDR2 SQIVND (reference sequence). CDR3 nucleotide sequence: TGTGCCAGTAGTGCCCCGGGTGAGCAGTACTTC. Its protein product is CASSAPGEQYF.

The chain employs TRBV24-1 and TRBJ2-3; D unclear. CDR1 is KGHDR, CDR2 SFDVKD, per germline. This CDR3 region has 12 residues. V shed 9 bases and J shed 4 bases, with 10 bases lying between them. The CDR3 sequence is CATSPGSDTQYF. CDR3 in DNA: TGTGCCACCTCCCCCGGGTCAGATACGCAGTATTTT.

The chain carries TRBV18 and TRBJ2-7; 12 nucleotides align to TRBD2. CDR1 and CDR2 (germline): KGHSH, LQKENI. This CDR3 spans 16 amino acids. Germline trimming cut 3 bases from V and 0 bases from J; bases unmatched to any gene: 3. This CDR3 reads CASSPSTSGSSYEQYF. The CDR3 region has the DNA TGTGCCAGCTCACCTTCGACTAGCGGGAGCTCCTACGAGCAGTACTTC.

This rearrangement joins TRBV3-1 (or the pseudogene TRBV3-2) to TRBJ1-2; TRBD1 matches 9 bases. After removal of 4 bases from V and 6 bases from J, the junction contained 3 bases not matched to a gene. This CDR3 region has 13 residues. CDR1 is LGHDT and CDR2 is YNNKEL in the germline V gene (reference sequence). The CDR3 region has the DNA TGTGCCAGCAGCCGGGGACAGGGCGATGGCTACACCTTC. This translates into CASSRGQGDGYTF.

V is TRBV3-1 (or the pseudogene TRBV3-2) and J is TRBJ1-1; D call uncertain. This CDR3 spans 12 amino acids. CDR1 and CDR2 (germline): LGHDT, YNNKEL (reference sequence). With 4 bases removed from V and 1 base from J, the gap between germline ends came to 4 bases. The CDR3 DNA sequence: TGTGCCAGCAGCCCGCGGAACACTGAAGCTTTCTTT. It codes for CASSPRNTEAFF.

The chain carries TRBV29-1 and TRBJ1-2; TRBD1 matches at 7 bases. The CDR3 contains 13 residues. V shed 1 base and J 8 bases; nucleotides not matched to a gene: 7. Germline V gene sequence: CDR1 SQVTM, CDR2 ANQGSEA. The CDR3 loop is CSVEGHRGEGYTF. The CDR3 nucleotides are TGCAGCGTTGAAGGGCACAGGGGCGAGGGCTACACCTTC.

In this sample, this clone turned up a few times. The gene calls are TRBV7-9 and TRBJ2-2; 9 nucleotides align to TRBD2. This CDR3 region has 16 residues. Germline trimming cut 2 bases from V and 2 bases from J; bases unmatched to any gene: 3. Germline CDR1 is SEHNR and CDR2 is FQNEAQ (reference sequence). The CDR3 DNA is TGTGCCAGCAGCTTAAGGGGACTAGCAAACACCGGGGAGCTGTTTTTT. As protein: CASSLRGLANTGELFF.